The 7 T cell receptor beta chains below come from one sample, sequenced in a study of blood T cell repertoires in COVID-19. Repertoires were generated with immunoSEQ multiplex PCR, while TCRdb's copy carries only in-frame clones and drops some. The data hold 250,000 to 350,000 clones, with roughly 86% observed a single time. Sequencing was performed on PBMCs or T cells enriched from blood (not recorded which). These receptor sequences come from a woman under 30 who had recovered from COVID-19.

The chain uses TRBV6-4 and TRBJ2-2; no firm D call. The V and J ends lost 4 bases and 2 bases respectively, with 5 bases between them. The CDR3 is 13 amino acids. From germline, CDR1 is MRHNA and CDR2 SNTAGT. CDR3 protein: CASSAPNTGELFF. DNA for the CDR3: TGTGCCAGCAGTGCTCCTAACACCGGGGAGCTGTTTTTT.

The rearrangement joins TRBV4-1 to TRBJ1-4; TRBD1 aligns across 7 bases. Germline V gene lookup returns CDR1 MGHRA and CDR2 YSYEKL. Losses at the gene ends were 8 bases for V and 6 bases for J; bases not matched to a gene: 9. There are 14 residues in the CDR3. The DNA for the CDR3 is TGCGCCAGCGGCAAACCGGGGACAGATGAAAAACTGTTTTTT. It yields the protein CASGKPGTDEKLFF.

V usage is TRBV7-9 and J usage is TRBJ2-1; D is undetermined. The germline V and J ends were trimmed by 0 bases and 6 bases, with 6 bases remaining between them. CDR1 is SEHNR and CDR2 is FQNEAQ in the germline V gene (reference sequence). The length of the CDR3 is 13 residues. The CDR3 region has the DNA TGTGCCAGCAGCTTAGCTAGCTTCAATGAGCAGTTCTTC. Amino acids: CASSLASFNEQFF.

V usage is TRBV15 and J usage is TRBJ2-1; 9 nucleotides line up with TRBD2. Germline lookup yields CDR1 LNHNV and CDR2 YYDKDF (reference sequence). Trimming removed 1 base from V and 5 bases from J; junction bases left unmatched: 6. CDR3 length: 16 amino acids. The DNA for the CDR3 is TGTGCCACCAGCAGAGTACCGGGACTAGCTAACAATGAGCAGTTCTTC. It is translated as CATSRVPGLANNEQFF.

The rearrangement uses TRBV11-2 and TRBJ2-3; TRBD1 is a possible D gene (5 bases). The CDR3 has 14 residues. Per the germline V gene, CDR1 is SGHAT and CDR2 is FQNNGV. Trimming took 5 bases from V and 2 from J, leaving 11 bases between them. Here the CDR3 reads CASSARQFTDTQYF. The CDR3 region has the DNA TGTGCCAGCAGCGCGCGACAGTTCACAGATACGCAGTATTTT.

The V gene is TRBV2, the J gene TRBJ2-2; D might be TRBD1 (6 bases). Germline CDR1 SNHLY, CDR2 FYNNEI. The CDR3 sequence is 16 residues long. Trimming left V 6 bases short and J 0 bases short, with 14 bases between. The CDR3 DNA is TGTGCCAGCAGAAACAGACAGGAGGCGAACACCGGGGAGCTGTTTTTT. Its protein is CASRNRQEANTGELFF.

The chain uses TRBV25-1 and TRBJ2-1, with D maybe TRBD1 (6 bases). This CDR3 comprises 15 residues. V was shortened by 5 bases and J by 2 bases, with 13 bases between the two germline ends. Germline-derived CDR1 and CDR2 are MGHDK and SYGVNS. The CDR3 is CASSIGQPAYNEQFF. The CDR3 region has the DNA TGTGCCAGCAGTATAGGACAGCCCGCCTACAATGAGCAGTTCTTC.